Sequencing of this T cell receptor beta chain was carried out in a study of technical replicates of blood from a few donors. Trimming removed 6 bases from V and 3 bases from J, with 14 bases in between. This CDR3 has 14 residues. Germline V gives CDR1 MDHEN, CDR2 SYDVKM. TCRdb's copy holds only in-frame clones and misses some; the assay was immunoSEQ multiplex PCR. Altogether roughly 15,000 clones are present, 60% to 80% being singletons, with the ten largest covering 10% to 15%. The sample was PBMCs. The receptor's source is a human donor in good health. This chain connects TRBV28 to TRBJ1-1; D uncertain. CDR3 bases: TGTGCCAGCAGCCTAGGTGGATCTTACACTGAAGCTTTCTTT. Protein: CASSLGGSYTEAFF.